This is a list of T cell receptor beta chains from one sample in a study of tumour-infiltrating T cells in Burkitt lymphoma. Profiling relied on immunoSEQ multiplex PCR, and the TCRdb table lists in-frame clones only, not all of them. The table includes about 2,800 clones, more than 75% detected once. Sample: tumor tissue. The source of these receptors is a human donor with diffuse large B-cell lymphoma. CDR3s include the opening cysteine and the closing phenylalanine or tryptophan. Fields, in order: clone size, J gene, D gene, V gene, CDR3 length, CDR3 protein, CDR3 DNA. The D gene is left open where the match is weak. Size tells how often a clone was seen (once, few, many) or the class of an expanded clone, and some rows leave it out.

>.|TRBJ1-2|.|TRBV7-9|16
CASSLAYGQKRGGYTF
TGTGCCAGCAGCTTAGCTTATGGACAGAAAAGAGGTGGCTACACCTTC
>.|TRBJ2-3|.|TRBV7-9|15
CASSAGGAGTDTQYF
TGTGCCAGCAGCGCCGGGGGAGCCGGCACAGATACGCAGTATTTT
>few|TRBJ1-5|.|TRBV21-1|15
CASSQDRDSNQPQHF
TGTGCCAGCAGCCAGGATCGGGACAGCAATCAGCCCCAGCATTTT
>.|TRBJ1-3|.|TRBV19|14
CASRSVSSGNTIYF
TGTGCCAGTAGGTCGGTGAGCTCTGGAAACACCATATATTTT
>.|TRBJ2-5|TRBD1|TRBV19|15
CASSPGTGLPETQYF
TGTGCCAGTAGTCCCGGGACAGGGCTCCCCGAGACCCAGTACTTC
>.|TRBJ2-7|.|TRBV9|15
CASSGSLTGGYEQYF
TGTGCCAGCAGCGGTTCTCTGACAGGTGGTTACGAGCAGTACTTC
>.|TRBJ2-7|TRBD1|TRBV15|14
CATSSPGQYYEQYF
TGTGCCACCAGCAGTCCGGGACAGTACTACGAGCAGTACTTC
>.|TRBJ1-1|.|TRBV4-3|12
CASSQDNEGAFF
TGCGCCAGCAGCCAAGATAATGAAGGGGCTTTCTTT
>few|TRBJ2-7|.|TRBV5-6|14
CASSLEGDVYEQYF
TGTGCCAGCAGCTTGGAAGGAGACGTCTACGAGCAGTACTTC
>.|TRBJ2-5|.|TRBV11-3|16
CASSCDRWAERETQYF
TGTGCCAGCAGCTGTGATCGCTGGGCTGAGCGAGAGACCCAGTACTTC
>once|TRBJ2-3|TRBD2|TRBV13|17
CASSQAELAGATDTQYF
TGTGCCAGCAGCCAAGCAGAACTAGCGGGGGCCACAGATACGCAGTATTTT
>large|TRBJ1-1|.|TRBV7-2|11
CASSPDTEAFF
TGTGCCAGCAGCCCAGACACTGAAGCTTTCTTT
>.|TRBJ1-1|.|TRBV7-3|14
CASSLTLQGTEAFF
TGTGCCAGCAGCTTAACTCTACAGGGCACTGAAGCTTTCTTT
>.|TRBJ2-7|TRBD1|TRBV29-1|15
CSVEDYGEQGHEQYF
TGCAGCGTTGAAGATTACGGGGAACAGGGGCACGAGCAGTACTTC
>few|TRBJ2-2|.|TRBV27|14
CASSATGLTGELFF
TGTGCCAGCAGTGCGACAGGCCTTACCGGGGAGCTGTTTTTT